This T cell receptor (beta chain) derives from a study of blood T cell repertoires in COVID-19. In the original analysis: Estimation of nucleated cell counts relied on the amplification of reference gene primers. Assay: immunoSEQ multiplex PCR; the TCRdb copy retains only in-frame clones and omits some. V, J and clone size are taken as reported in that table, and D and trimming were inferred from the DNA itself. The data hold under 55,000 clones, with about 88% observed a single time. The receptor's source is a man between 35 and 55 years old with active COVID-19. Sequenced sample: peripheral blood.

The CDR3 DNA follows: TGCGCCAGCAAAATCGCCCCGGGCTCCGGGGGAGAAAAACTGTTTTTT. This translates into CASKIAPGSGGEKLFF. The rearrangement links TRBV5-1 to TRBJ1-4, with D tentatively TRBD1 (5 bases). The ends were cut back, 6 bases at V and 8 bases at J, with 23 bases in the middle. The CDR3 runs to 16 residues. Germline CDR1 SGHRS, CDR2 YFSETQ.